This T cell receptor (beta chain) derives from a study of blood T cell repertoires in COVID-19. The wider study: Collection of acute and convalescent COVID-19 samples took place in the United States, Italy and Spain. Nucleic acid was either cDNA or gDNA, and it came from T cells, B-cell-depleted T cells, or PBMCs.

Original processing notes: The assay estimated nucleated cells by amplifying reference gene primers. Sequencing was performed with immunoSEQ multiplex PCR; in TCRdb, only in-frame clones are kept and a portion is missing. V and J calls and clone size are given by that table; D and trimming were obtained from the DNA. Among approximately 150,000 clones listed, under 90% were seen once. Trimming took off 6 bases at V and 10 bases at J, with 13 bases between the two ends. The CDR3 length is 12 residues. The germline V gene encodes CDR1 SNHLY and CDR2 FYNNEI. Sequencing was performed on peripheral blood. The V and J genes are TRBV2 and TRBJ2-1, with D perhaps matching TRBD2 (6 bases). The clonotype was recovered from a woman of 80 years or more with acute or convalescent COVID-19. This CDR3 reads CASRPGEREQFF. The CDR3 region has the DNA TGTGCCAGCAGGCCGGGGGAGAGGGAGCAGTTCTTC.